The 5 T cell receptor beta chains presented below share a single source sample, sequenced in a study of circulating and synovial CD4+ cells in juvenile arthritis. Assay: immunoSEQ multiplex PCR; the TCRdb copy retains only in-frame clones and omits some. The sample lists around 13,000 clones, 80% to 85% occurring once. The sample was CD4+ T cells from synovial fluid. The receptors were sampled from a human patient with juvenile idiopathic arthritis. Some clones in this sample may be carry-over from other donors' samples.

The genes are TRBV7-8 and TRBJ2-2; TRBD1 matches 7 bases. CDR3 length: 14 amino acids. V dropped 3 bases and J dropped 5; count of bases not matched to a gene: 3. CDR1 is SGHVS, CDR2 FQNEAQ, per germline. The CDR3 reads CASSFTGETGELFF. DNA of the CDR3: TGTGCCAGCAGCTTTACAGGGGAGACCGGGGAGCTGTTTTTT.

In this sample, this clone turned up once. The identical CDR3 is also encoded by other nucleotide sequences in the sample. This chain joins TRBV19 and TRBJ1-2, with TRBD1 matching over 8 bases. Germline assignment: CDR1 LNHDA and CDR2 SQIVND (reference sequence). CDR3 length: 14 residues. With V trimmed by 5 bases and J by 4 bases, 6 bases remained unmatched. The CDR3 DNA follows: TGTGCCAGTAGTGAGACAGGGGTTGGCTATGGCTACACCTTC. Encoded protein: CASSETGVGYGYTF.

This chain joins TRBV19 and TRBJ1-1; 9 bases are shared with TRBD1. Unmatched junction bases numbered 1, after V lost 1 base and J lost 1 base. This CDR3 has 15 amino acids. The germline V gene has CDR1 LNHDA and CDR2 SQIVND (reference sequence). In DNA form, the CDR3 reads TGTGCCAGTAGTATAGGGGGACAGGGGAACACTGAAGCTTTCTTT. Encoded protein: CASSIGGQGNTEAFF.

The V and J genes are TRBV9 and TRBJ2-1; 8 nucleotides match TRBD2. Germline V CDR1 and CDR2: SGDLS, YYNGEE. The V segment lost 0 bases and the J segment 2 bases; nucleotides outside the gene matches: 4. The CDR3 has 16 residues. This chain's CDR3 is CASSVDQAGAYNEQFF. The CDR3 region has the DNA TGTGCCAGCAGCGTAGATCAAGCGGGGGCCTACAATGAGCAGTTCTTC.

This clone was found a few times. The V call is TRBV15, the J call TRBJ2-5; no definite D call. CDR1 and CDR2 (germline): LNHNV, YYDKDF (reference sequence). This CDR3 has 13 amino acids. V lost 0 bases and J 5 bases, leaving 7 bases between the germline ends. CDR3 DNA: TGTGCCACCAGCAGAGATAAAGAGGAGACCCAGTACTTC. Its protein product is CATSRDKEETQYF.